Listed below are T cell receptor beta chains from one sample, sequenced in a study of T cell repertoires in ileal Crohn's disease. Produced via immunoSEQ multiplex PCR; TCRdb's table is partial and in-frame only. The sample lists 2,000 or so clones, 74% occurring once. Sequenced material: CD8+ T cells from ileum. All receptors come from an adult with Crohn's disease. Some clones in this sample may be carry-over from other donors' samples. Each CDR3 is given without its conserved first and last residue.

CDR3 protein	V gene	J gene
ASIGSGPTYEQY	TRBV21-1	TRBJ2-7
ASGTGSTYEQY	TRBV28	TRBJ2-7
ASSVGVSGIEQY	TRBV9	TRBJ2-7
ASSQEQINGAEKLF	TRBV4-3	TRBJ1-4
ASSAGQAMNTEAF	TRBV9	TRBJ1-1
ASSQDISAGKTQY	TRBV4-1	TRBJ2-5
ASSTGRSSYNEQF	TRBV27	TRBJ2-1
ASSHQSEAF	TRBV5-1	TRBJ1-1
SVEDAWTGASYNEQF	TRBV29-1	TRBJ2-1
ASSYSGQGAEY	TRBV6-5	TRBJ2-5
ASSLVTGLAGVVYEQY	TRBV5-1	TRBJ2-7
ASSQDKDSYYEQY	TRBV4-1	TRBJ2-7
ASSPFESGEVAGELF	TRBV4-2	TRBJ2-2
ASSTGQGLKNIQY	TRBV27	TRBJ2-4
ASKNRDRVVPGANVLT	TRBV23-1	TRBJ2-6
ASGKTASNQPQH	TRBV6-5	TRBJ1-5